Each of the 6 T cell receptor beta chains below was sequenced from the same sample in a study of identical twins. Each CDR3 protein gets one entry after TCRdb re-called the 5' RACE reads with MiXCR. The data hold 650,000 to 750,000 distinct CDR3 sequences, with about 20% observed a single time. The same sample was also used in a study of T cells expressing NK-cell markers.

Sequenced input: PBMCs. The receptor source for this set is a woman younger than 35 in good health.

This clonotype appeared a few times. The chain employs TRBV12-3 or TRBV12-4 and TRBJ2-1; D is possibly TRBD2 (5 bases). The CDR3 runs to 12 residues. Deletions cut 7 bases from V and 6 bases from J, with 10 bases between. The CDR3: CASTKDSNEQFF. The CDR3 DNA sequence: TGTGCCAGCACTAAGGACTCCAATGAGCAGTTCTTC.

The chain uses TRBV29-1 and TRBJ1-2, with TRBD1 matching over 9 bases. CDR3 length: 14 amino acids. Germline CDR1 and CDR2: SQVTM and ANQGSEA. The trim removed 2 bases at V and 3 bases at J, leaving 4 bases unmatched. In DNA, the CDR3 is TGCAGCGTTGAAACCAGACAGGGGGACTATGGCTACACCTTC. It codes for CSVETRQGDYGYTF.

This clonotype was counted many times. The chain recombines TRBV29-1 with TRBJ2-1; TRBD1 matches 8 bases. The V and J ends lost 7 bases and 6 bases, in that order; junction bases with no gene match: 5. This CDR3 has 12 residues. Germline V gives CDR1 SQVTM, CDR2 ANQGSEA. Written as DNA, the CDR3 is TGCAGCGGGAGGACAGGGAGCAATGAGCAGTTCTTC. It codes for CSGRTGSNEQFF.

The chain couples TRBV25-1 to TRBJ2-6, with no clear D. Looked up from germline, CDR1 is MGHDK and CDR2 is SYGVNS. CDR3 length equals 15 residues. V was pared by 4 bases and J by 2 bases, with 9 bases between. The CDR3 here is CASSVGWAGANVLTF. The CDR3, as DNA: TGTGCCAGCAGTGTCGGCTGGGCTGGGGCCAACGTCCTGACTTTC.

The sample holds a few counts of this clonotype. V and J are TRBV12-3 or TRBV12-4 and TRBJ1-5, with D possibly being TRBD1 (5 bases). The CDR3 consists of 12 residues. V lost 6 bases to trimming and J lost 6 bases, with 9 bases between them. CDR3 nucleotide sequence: TGTGCCAGCAGGGAAGACAGTCAGCCCCAGCATTTT. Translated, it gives CASREDSQPQHF.

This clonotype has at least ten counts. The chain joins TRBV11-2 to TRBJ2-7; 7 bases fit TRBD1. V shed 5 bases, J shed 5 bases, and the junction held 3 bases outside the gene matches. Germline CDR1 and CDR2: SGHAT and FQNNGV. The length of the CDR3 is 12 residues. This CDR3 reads CASSPGTDEQYF. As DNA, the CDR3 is TGTGCCAGCAGCCCAGGGACAGACGAGCAGTACTTC.